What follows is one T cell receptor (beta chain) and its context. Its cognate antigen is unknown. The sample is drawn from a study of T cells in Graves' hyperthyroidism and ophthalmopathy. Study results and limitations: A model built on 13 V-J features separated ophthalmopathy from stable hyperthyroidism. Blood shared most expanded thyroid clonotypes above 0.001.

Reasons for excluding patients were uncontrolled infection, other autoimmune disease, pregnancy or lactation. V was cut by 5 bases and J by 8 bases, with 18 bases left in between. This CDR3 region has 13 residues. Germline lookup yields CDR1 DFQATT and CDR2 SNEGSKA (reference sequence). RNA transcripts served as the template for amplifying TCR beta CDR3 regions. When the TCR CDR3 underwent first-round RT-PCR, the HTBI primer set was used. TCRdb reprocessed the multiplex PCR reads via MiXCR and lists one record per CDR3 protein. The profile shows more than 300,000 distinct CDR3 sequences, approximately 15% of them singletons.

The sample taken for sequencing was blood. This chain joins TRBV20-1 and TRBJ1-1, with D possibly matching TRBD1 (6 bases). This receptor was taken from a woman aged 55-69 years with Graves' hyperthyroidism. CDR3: CSARRQLQGEAFF. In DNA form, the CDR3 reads TGCAGTGCTCGCCGACAGCTCCAGGGGGAAGCTTTCTTT.